The next 24 T cell receptor beta chains were all read from a single sample in a study of long-term antiretroviral therapy in people with HIV. Researchers report immunoSEQ v3.0 was run at survey level. The assay was immunoSEQ multiplex PCR, and TCRdb's table has in-frame clones only and misses some. This sample has 30,000 to 50,000 clones, with less than 90% found just once. Specimen: unsorted PBMCs, collected just before starting antiretroviral therapy. Every receptor here comes from a woman aged 18 to 35 with HIV.

This clone was detected only a few times. Within the sample, other DNA sequences also encode this same CDR3. The CDR3 sequence is CASSLAGGLYNEQFF. For the CDR3, the DNA is TGTGCCAGCAGCTTAGCGGGAGGGTTGTACAATGAGCAGTTCTTC. V gene TRBV7-2 combines with J gene TRBJ2-1, with TRBD2 identical over 7 bases. The CDR3 is made up of 15 amino acids. The germline gives CDR1 SGHTA, CDR2 FQGNSA. V dropped 0 bases and J dropped 4; count of bases not matched to a gene: 3.

This sequence joins TRBV5-1 and TRBJ1-1; D remains ambiguous. The ends were cut back, 1 base at V and 0 bases at J, with 7 bases in the middle. This CDR3 contains 14 residues. Germline V gene data show CDR1 as SGHRS and CDR2 as YFSETQ. CDR3: CASSLRGLNTEAFF. As DNA, the CDR3 is TGCGCCAGCAGCTTGCGAGGGTTGAACACTGAAGCTTTCTTT. Together with reference TRBV5-1 and TRBJ1-1, the CDR3 gives the full variable domain: KAGVTQTPRYLIKTRGQQVTLSCSPISGHRSVSWYQQTPGQGLQFLFEYFSETQRNKGNFPGRFSGRQFSNSRSEMNVSTLELGDSALYLCASSLRGLNTEAFFGQGTRLTVV.

CDR3 loop: CASSLGGTGYEQYF. CDR3 in DNA: TGTGCCAGCAGCTTAGGGGGGACCGGCTACGAGCAGTACTTC. This chain joins TRBV7-9 and TRBJ2-7; D may correspond to TRBD1 or TRBD2 (5 bases each). Trimming took off 1 base at V and 3 bases at J, with 10 bases between the two ends. Germline V lookup: CDR1 SEHNR, CDR2 FQNEAQ (reference sequence). The CDR3 runs to 14 residues. Supplemented by reference TRBV7-9 and TRBJ2-7, the full variable domain reads DTGVSQNPRHKITKRGQNVTFRCDPISEHNRLYWYRQTLGQGPEFLTYFQNEAQLEKSRLLSDRFSAERPKGSFSTLEIQRTEQGDSAMYLCASSLGGTGYEQYFGPGTRLTVT.

The V and J genes are TRBV7-8 and TRBJ2-4, with D perhaps being TRBD1 or TRBD2 (5 bases each). CDR3 length equals 18 residues. Germline V gene lookup returns CDR1 SGHVS and CDR2 FQNEAQ. V was trimmed by 0 bases and J by 0 bases, leaving 15 bases between them. The DNA for the CDR3 is TGTGCCAGCAGCTTAGCGCTTGGTGGGGGATTAGCCAAAAACATTCAGTACTTC. This encodes CASSLALGGGLAKNIQYF.

The chain joins TRBV28 to TRBJ2-2; D remains unclear. Trimming took off 7 bases at V and 3 bases at J, with 6 bases between the two ends. There are 12 residues in the CDR3. Germline CDR1 reads MDHEN; CDR2 reads SYDVKM. The CDR3 DNA follows: TGTGCCAGCATTGAGTACACCGGGGAGCTGTTTTTT. This codes for CASIEYTGELFF. Full variable domain (outside the CDR3, taken from reference TRBV28 and TRBJ2-2): DVKVTQSSRYLVKRTGEKVFLECVQDMDHENMFWYRQDPGLGLRLIYFSYDVKMKEKGDIPEGYSVSREKKERFSLILESASTNQTSMYLCASIEYTGELFFGEGSRLTVL.

The chain links TRBV5-1 to TRBJ2-1; D ambiguous. V lost 0 bases and J lost 5, with 12 bases in between. Per the germline V gene, CDR1 is SGHRS and CDR2 is YFSETQ. This CDR3 is 15 amino acids long. The chain's CDR3 is CASSLESDPNNEQFF. CDR3 DNA: TGCGCCAGCAGCTTGGAGAGTGACCCAAACAATGAGCAGTTCTTC.

This clone occurred a few times. The chain has TRBV9 and TRBJ1-2; 7 positions match TRBD1. Looked up from germline, CDR1 is SGDLS and CDR2 is YYNGEE. V lost 0 bases to trimming and J lost 3 bases; unmatched junction nucleotides: 5. This CDR3 region has 15 residues. This CDR3 is CASSVAEGADYGYTF. The CDR3 nucleotides are TGTGCCAGCAGCGTAGCCGAGGGGGCGGACTATGGCTACACCTTC.

The chain has TRBV7-6 and TRBJ2-7; D may be TRBD1 or TRBD2 (5 bases each). Germline assignment: CDR1 SGHVS and CDR2 FNYEAQ. V was cut by 2 bases and J by 5 bases, with 13 bases left in between. This CDR3 is built from 14 residues. The CDR3 bases are TGTGCCAGCAGCTTATTCACCGGGACCAACGAGCAGTACTTC. It encodes CASSLFTGTNEQYF.

The J gene is TRBJ1-2, the V gene TRBV28, with 9 bases identical to TRBD1. The ends lost 1 base at V and 6 bases at J; junction bases unmatched: 12. There are 17 residues in the CDR3. Germline CDR1 reads MDHEN; CDR2 reads SYDVKM. This CDR3 reads CASSLYAAGQGTNGYTF. CDR3 nucleotide sequence: TGTGCCAGCAGTTTATATGCCGCAGGACAGGGGACAAATGGCTACACCTTC.

This clone has just one count. The chain is built from TRBV6-8 and TRBJ2-5, with 10 bases fitting TRBD2. Germline loops: CDR1 MNHGY, CDR2 SAAAGT. With 2 bases clipped from V and 5 bases from J, the junction kept 17 bases outside the gene matches. The CDR3 runs 19 residues. The CDR3 loop reads CASSYPQTRLAGVRETQYF. For the CDR3, the DNA is TGTGCCAGCAGTTACCCCCAAACCCGGCTAGCGGGAGTTCGGGAGACCCAGTACTTC.

CDR3 loop: CACGGRGNSYEQYF. The DNA of the CDR3 is TGTGCCTGCGGGGGCAGGGGGAATTCCTACGAGCAGTACTTC. The chain recombines TRBV19 with TRBJ2-7; D is perhaps TRBD1 or TRBD2 (7 bases each). Deletions cut 11 bases from V and 1 base from J, with 18 bases between. CDR3 length: 14 amino acids. In germline, CDR1 is LNHDA, CDR2 SQIVND (reference sequence).

The gene calls are TRBV7-9 and TRBJ2-7; 8 bases fit TRBD1. CDR1 is SEHNR, CDR2 FQNEAQ, per germline (reference sequence). The CDR3 extends over 14 amino acids. V gave up 1 base and J gave up 9 bases; unmatched junction bases: 8. CDR3 bases: TGTGCCAGCAGCTTAGTGGGACAGGATATCGCGCAGTACTTC. Translation gives CASSLVGQDIAQYF.

The gene calls are TRBV11-3 and TRBJ2-5; tentatively, D is TRBD1 or TRBD2 (6 bases each). Germline lookup yields CDR1 SGHNT and CDR2 YENEEA. The CDR3 extends over 15 amino acids. V lost 4 bases and J 7 bases, leaving 19 bases between the germline ends. The CDR3 spells CASSSRTTGKGTQYF. In nucleotides, the CDR3 is TGTGCCAGCAGCTCCAGGACTACAGGGAAAGGGACCCAGTACTTC.

V is TRBV4-3 and J is TRBJ2-7; tentative D call: TRBD2 (6 bases). Germline CDR1 LGHNA, CDR2 YSLEER. The CDR3 is made up of 16 amino acids. The ends were cut back, 0 bases at V and 4 bases at J, with 16 bases in the middle. The CDR3 here is CASSQDSRASAYEQYF. The DNA for the CDR3 is TGCGCCAGCAGCCAAGACAGTCGGGCTAGCGCTTACGAGCAGTACTTC.

This chain connects TRBV21-1 to TRBJ2-1; no check of the table's D call, TRBD2, against the DNA was made. TRBV21-1 is a documented pseudogene. This CDR3 is 15 amino acids long. CDR3 sequence (DNA): TGTGCCAGGGGGACTAGCGGGAAAGCCTACAATGAGCAGTTCTTC. Translated: CARGTSGKAYNEQFF.

The chain has TRBV5-1 and TRBJ2-3, with 13 bases matching TRBD2. There are 17 residues in the CDR3. V was clipped by 0 bases and J by 5 bases; unmatched bases: 6. The germline V gene encodes CDR1 SGHRS and CDR2 YFSETQ. CDR3 DNA: TGCGCCAGCAGCTTGGAAGGACTAGCGGGAGCCATAGATACGCAGTATTTT. It yields the protein CASSLEGLAGAIDTQYF. Filled out from reference TRBV5-1 and TRBJ2-3, the complete variable domain reads KAGVTQTPRYLIKTRGQQVTLSCSPISGHRSVSWYQQTPGQGLQFLFEYFSETQRNKGNFPGRFSGRQFSNSRSEMNVSTLELGDSALYLCASSLEGLAGAIDTQYFGPGTRLTVL.

The gene calls are TRBV28 and TRBJ1-2; weak D call: TRBD1 (5 bases). Germline V gene lookup returns CDR1 MDHEN and CDR2 SYDVKM. There are 16 residues in the CDR3. The ends were cut back, 6 bases at V and 2 bases at J, with 19 bases in the middle. The CDR3 region has the DNA TGTGCCAGCAGCCGCGCCCCAGGGACGCAGAACTATGGCTACACCTTC. Translation gives CASSRAPGTQNYGYTF.

This rearrangement joins TRBV7-2 to TRBJ2-7; the D gene is possibly TRBD1 (6 bases). V was cut by 0 bases and J by 3 bases, with 9 bases left in between. Germline assignment: CDR1 SGHTA and CDR2 FQGNSA. The CDR3 extends over 14 amino acids. The CDR3 region is CASSLAQGLYEQYF. CDR3 in DNA: TGTGCCAGCAGCTTAGCCCAGGGGCTCTACGAGCAGTACTTC. Drawing the rest from reference TRBV7-2 and TRBJ2-7, the complete variable domain is GAGVSQSPSNKVTEKGKDVELRCDPISGHTALYWYRQSLGQGLEFLIYFQGNSAPDKSGLPSDRFSAERTGGSVSTLTIQRTQQEDSAVYLCASSLAQGLYEQYFGPGTRLTVT.

CDR3 coding DNA: TGTGCCAGCAGCTTAGGGGACCCTCGCACAGATACGCAGTATTTT. Encoded protein: CASSLGDPRTDTQYF. The gene calls are TRBV11-1 and TRBJ2-3; D assignment may be TRBD1 or TRBD2 (5 bases each). This CDR3 has 15 amino acids. Looked up from germline, CDR1 is SGHAT and CDR2 is FQDESV (reference sequence). Trimming took 1 base from V and 1 from J, leaving 9 bases between them.

This sequence joins TRBV4-3 and TRBJ2-7; 8 nucleotides line up with TRBD1. The junction had 5 bases not matched to a gene; V was cut back by 0 bases and J by 4 bases. From germline, CDR1 is LGHNA and CDR2 YSLEER. CDR3 length: 15 amino acids. In nucleotides, the CDR3 is TGCGCCAGCAGCCAAGATGGAACAGGGGGTTACGAGCAGTACTTC. Translation gives CASSQDGTGGYEQYF.

V gene TRBV6-6 combines with J gene TRBJ1-1; D gene ambiguous. Per germline, CDR1 MNHNY and CDR2 SVGAGI (reference sequence). The CDR3 length is 13 residues. V was cut by 6 bases and J by 0 bases, with 8 bases left in between. The CDR3 sequence: CASRESMNTEAFF. For the CDR3, the DNA is TGTGCCAGCAGGGAATCGATGAACACTGAAGCTTTCTTT.

The rearrangement links TRBV7-2 to TRBJ1-1; 8 nucleotides line up with TRBD1. The germline V gene encodes CDR1 SGHTA and CDR2 FQGNSA. The J segment lost 1 base and the V segment lost 6 bases, leaving 7 bases of the junction unmatched. The CDR3 is made up of 15 amino acids. DNA of the CDR3: TGTGCCAGCAGGAGGACAGGGCCGGGGAACACTGAAGCTTTCTTT. Residues: CASRRTGPGNTEAFF.

The DNA for the CDR3 is TGTGCCAGCAGCCGCGGGGACAGCAATCAGCCCCAGCATTTT. Translating it yields CASSRGDSNQPQHF. This chain uses TRBV7-9 with TRBJ1-5, with TRBD1 as a possible D gene (5 bases). The CDR3 runs 14 residues. The germline V gene encodes CDR1 SEHNR and CDR2 FQNEAQ (reference sequence). V shed 5 bases and J shed 1 base, with 9 bases lying between them.

The rearrangement uses TRBV27 and TRBJ2-7; TRBD1 is a possible D gene (6 bases). CDR3 length: 16 amino acids. CDR1 MNHEY and CDR2 SMNVEV come from the germline V gene (reference sequence). Trimming cost V 2 bases and J 6 bases, with 20 bases left between them. The DNA for the CDR3 is TGTGCCAGCAGTTTAAGTTCTTGGGTCAGGGGTGGCGAGCAGTACTTC. It specifies CASSLSSWVRGGEQYF.